The clone carrying this TCR beta chain was counted many times. Preparation of the TCRbeta library was carried out with unique molecular identifiers. MiXCR, run by TCRdb on the PCR reads, gives a single entry per CDR3 protein. The table includes approximately 240,000 distinct CDR3 sequences, roughly a tenth detected once. This record comes from a study of T-cell reconstitution after alpha-beta-depleted transplantation in children. The CDR3 sequence is 15 residues long. Trimming left V 3 bases short and J 0 bases short, with 9 bases between. Looked up from germline, CDR1 is KGHDR and CDR2 is SFDVKD. Sample: PBMCs from the stem cell graft donor, taken from the stem cell graft. This chain connects TRBV24-1 to TRBJ2-3; no clear D gene. The TCR sequence derives from a human donor who donated a stem cell graft to a child with SCID. The CDR3 coding sequence is TGTGCCACCAGTGATCCCAGAGGTAGCACAGATACGCAGTATTTT. Protein product: CATSDPRGSTDTQYF.